The next 15 T cell receptor beta chains were all read from a single sample in a study of cytomegalovirus exposure and HLA in healthy donors. The PCR made use of 60 Vbeta and 13 Jbeta primers. TCRdb's table, derived via immunoSEQ multiplex PCR, lists solely in-frame clones and lacks some. The sample lists about 98,000 clones, approximately 70% occurring once. Sequenced sample: PBMCs. Receptors were obtained from a man aged 45-60 years in good health and CMV-seronegative.

This chain connects TRBV29-1 to TRBJ1-1; maybe TRBD1 (6 bases). The V gene's germline CDR1 is SQVTM and CDR2 ANQGSEA. V lost 7 bases and J lost 0, with 15 bases in between. This CDR3 comprises 14 residues. The CDR3 here is CSAEGGAMNTEAFF. Written as DNA, the CDR3 is TGCAGCGCCGAAGGGGGGGCTATGAACACTGAAGCTTTCTTT.

This clone occurred once. The J gene is TRBJ2-5, the V gene TRBV6-6; 8 nucleotides match TRBD2. From germline, CDR1 is MNHNY and CDR2 SVGAGI (reference sequence). V shed 10 bases, J shed 5 bases, and the junction held 12 bases outside the gene matches. The CDR3 is 14 amino acids. CDR3 region: CATTTPGREETQYF. The CDR3 region has the DNA TGTGCCACCACAACCCCCGGGAGGGAGGAGACCCAGTACTTC.

Only a few counts were recorded for this clone. The chain joins TRBV2 to TRBJ2-7, with D uncertain. The length of the CDR3 is 11 residues. Per germline, CDR1 SNHLY and CDR2 FYNNEI. Trimming pared 7 bases from V and 5 bases from J, leaving 9 bases between. CDR3 residues: CASTYSHEQYF. The CDR3 nucleotides are TGTGCCAGCACCTATAGCCACGAGCAGTACTTC.

This clone was observed a few times. The chain combines TRBV5-1 with TRBJ2-7, with 8 bases lining up with TRBD1. The germline V gene encodes CDR1 SGHRS and CDR2 YFSETQ. With V trimmed by 0 bases and J by 3 bases, 5 bases remained unmatched. The CDR3 covers 15 residues. As DNA, the CDR3 is TGCGCCAGCAGCTTGGGAGGACAGGGACTCTACGAGCAGTACTTC. This sequence encodes CASSLGGQGLYEQYF.

The genes are TRBV6-1 and TRBJ2-7; 13 bases match TRBD2. After removal of 3 bases from V and 5 bases from J, the junction contained 7 bases not matched to a gene. From germline, CDR1 is MNHNS and CDR2 SASEGT. CDR3 length: 16 amino acids. The CDR3 sequence is CASSDPTSGRFHEQYF. CDR3 coding DNA: TGTGCCAGCAGTGACCCGACTAGCGGGAGGTTCCACGAGCAGTACTTC.

V is TRBV5-1 and J is TRBJ2-3, with TRBD1 matching over 7 bases. The trim removed 3 bases at V and 7 bases at J, leaving 8 bases unmatched. CDR3 length: 14 amino acids. CDR1 and CDR2 (germline): SGHRS, YFSETQ. The CDR3 sequence: CASSSHRDSYTQYF. The DNA for the CDR3 is TGCGCCAGCAGCTCCCACCGGGACAGCTATACGCAGTATTTT.

The rearrangement joins TRBV6-1 to TRBJ2-3; D unresolved. V lost 0 bases to trimming and J lost 12 bases, with 7 bases between them. CDR1 and CDR2 (germline): MNHNS, SASEGT. The CDR3 is made up of 11 amino acids. Here the CDR3 DNA reads TGTGCCAGCAGTGAAGCCTTTTTCCAGTATTTT. Protein sequence: CASSEAFFQYF.

CDR3 nucleotides: TGTGCCAGCAGTTATGTCGTTGGCAGGGCCTATGAGCAGTTCTTC. This encodes CASSYVVGRAYEQFF. The V and J genes are TRBV6-5 and TRBJ2-1, with TRBD1 as a possible D gene (5 bases). V was pared by 3 bases and J by 8 bases, with 17 bases between. CDR1 is MNHEY, CDR2 SVGAGI, per germline. The CDR3 runs to 15 residues.

This clone was recorded only once. This chain links TRBV30 with TRBJ1-1; no firm D call. CDR1 is GTSNPN and CDR2 is SVGIG in the germline V gene (reference sequence). The CDR3 has 13 residues. V gave up 3 bases and J gave up 0 bases, with 8 bases separating them. DNA of the CDR3: TGTGCCTGGAGACACCTCTTGAACACTGAAGCTTTCTTT. Translating gives CAWRHLLNTEAFF.

CDR3 in DNA: TGTGCCAGCAGCCGAGGGAACCAAGAGACCCAGTACTTC. Residues: CASSRGNQETQYF. The chain combines TRBV7-2 with TRBJ2-5, with D maybe TRBD2 (5 bases). The CDR3 length is 13 residues. Germline CDR1 reads SGHTA; CDR2 reads FQGNSA. Trimming removed 5 bases at V and 0 bases at J, with 7 bases between.

V is TRBV18 and J is TRBJ2-4, with unresolved D. Trimming pared 0 bases from V and 2 bases from J, leaving 2 bases between. This CDR3 contains 13 residues. Germline V gene sequence: CDR1 KGHSH, CDR2 LQKENI. CDR3 protein: CASSPPSKNIQYF. The CDR3 DNA is TGTGCCAGCTCACCACCCTCCAAAAACATTCAGTACTTC.

V and J are TRBV2 and TRBJ1-2, with 7 bases that match TRBD1. The length of the CDR3 is 13 residues. Germline V lookup: CDR1 SNHLY, CDR2 FYNNEI. V was clipped by 7 bases and J by 0 bases; unmatched bases: 2. The CDR3 spells CASMGQTNYGYTF. In DNA form, the CDR3 reads TGTGCCAGCATGGGACAGACTAACTATGGCTACACCTTC.

The rearrangement links TRBV27 to TRBJ1-1, with no clear D. The CDR3 runs 13 residues. CDR1 is MNHEY and CDR2 is SMNVEV in the germline V gene (reference sequence). The V end was cut by 4 bases, the J end by 1 base, with 7 bases between. The chain's CDR3 is CASSYAENTEAFF. The CDR3 DNA reads TGTGCCAGCAGTTACGCAGAGAACACTGAAGCTTTCTTT.

The V call is TRBV7-8, the J call TRBJ2-3; D unresolved. The CDR3 extends over 13 amino acids. The V end was cut by 2 bases, the J end by 4 bases, with 7 bases between. Germline assignment: CDR1 SGHVS and CDR2 FQNEAQ. For the CDR3, the DNA is TGTGCCAGCAGCTTACTCCGCGCAGATACGCAGTATTTT. Translation gives CASSLLRADTQYF.

This chain links TRBV7-9 with TRBJ2-7; the match to TRBD1 covers 12 bases. Germline V gene data show CDR1 as SEHNR and CDR2 as FQNEAQ (reference sequence). This CDR3 is built from 17 residues. The J segment lost 3 bases and the V segment lost 4 bases, leaving 10 bases of the junction unmatched. The CDR3 nucleotides are TGTGCCAGCAGCTCTCCGGGACAGGGGGCGTCCCTCTACGAGCAGTACTTC. It is translated as CASSSPGQGASLYEQYF.